Included here is one T cell receptor beta chain sequence, with context. What it binds is unknown. Other DNA sequences of this sample code for an identical CDR3. The source of the sample is a study of shared clonotypes between healthy human individuals. Profiled with immunoSEQ multiplex PCR; TCRdb holds only in-frame clones, not every one. The profile shows nearly 2 million clones, about 95% of them singletons. Regarding the study as a whole: Represented genetic and exposure-history diversity was restricted by having few donors. Rarefaction curves obtained for sorted subsets showed sequencing incomplete despite large depth.

Trimming took 4 bases from V and 3 from J, leaving 11 bases between them. Germline CDR1 is SGHRS and CDR2 is YFSETQ. The CDR3 is 13 residues long. Naive CD8 isolation took CD45RO-negative cells positively selected for CCR7 and excluded terminally differentiated effector memory CD45RA+ cells. Those who donated were healthy HIV-negative adults, with no recent acute infections or vaccinations reported. This TCR came from a man in his late teens or twenties in good health. The chain combines TRBV5-1 with TRBJ2-7; D gene uncertain. Specimen: naive CD8+ T cells sorted from blood. The CDR3 spells CASSLGLGYEQYF. The CDR3, as DNA: TGCGCCAGCAGCCTGGGGTTGGGCTACGAGCAGTACTTC.